The rows below give T cell receptor beta chains drawn from one sample of a study of OX40 agonist ivuxolimab in advanced cancers. The data were produced by immunoSEQ multiplex PCR, yet TCRdb's version contains in-frame clones alone and is incomplete. The sample records about 82,000 clones, roughly 89% being singletons. The starting material was CD4+ or CD8+ T cells sorted from blood, obtained in a trial of the OX40 agonist ivuxolimab. Receptors were obtained from an adult with an advanced solid tumor such as melanoma, head and neck, liver or kidney cancer. Both conserved end residues are part of each CDR3. The D gene is left open where the match is weak. Some rows mark clone size as missing; the rest say once, few, many or name a class of expanded clone.

CDR3nt	CDR3aa	d_gene	abundance	v_gene	j_gene
TGTGCCAGTTCCTCGACTAGCGGGGGGTTGAATGAGCAGTTCTTC	CASSSTSGGLNEQFF	TRBD2	.	TRBV19	TRBJ2-1
TGTGCCAGCGGGACTCCGGGGCTAAGCACAGATACGCAGTATTTT	CASGTPGLSTDTQYF	.	.	TRBV18	TRBJ2-3
TGCAGCGCTCCGGGAATGGGGACTGAAGCTTTCTTT	CSAPGMGTEAFF	.	.	TRBV29-1	TRBJ1-1
TGTGCCAGCGCTTCTCAGGGTCCGTTGCCTGAAGCTTTCTTT	CASASQGPLPEAFF	.	.	TRBV6-5	TRBJ1-1
TGTGCCAGCAGCAGGGACAGGGGGTACGAGCAGTACTTC	CASSRDRGYEQYF	TRBD1	.	TRBV11-3	TRBJ2-7
TGTGCCAGCAGCTTAGCCGGACAGGGGTTTGCTGAAGCTTTCTTT	CASSLAGQGFAEAFF	TRBD1	.	TRBV7-8	TRBJ1-1
TGTGCCAGCAGTTTATCGTCAGGGAGGGGCACTGAAGCTTTCTTT	CASSLSSGRGTEAFF	.	.	TRBV27	TRBJ1-1
TGCGCCAGCAGCTTGGGGGGCGCGCTTTACAATGAGCAGTTCTTC	CASSLGGALYNEQFF	.	.	TRBV5-1	TRBJ2-1
TGTGCCAGCAGCCTGGAGGGCCCCGGGGAGCTGTTTTTT	CASSLEGPGELFF	.	.	TRBV7-9	TRBJ2-2
TGTGCCAGTTGGGACAGTCCGACTAACTATGGCTACACCTTC	CASWDSPTNYGYTF	TRBD1	once	TRBV19	TRBJ1-2
TGTGCCAGCAGCTCGTACAGGGGGCAAGGGGAGCAGTACTTC	CASSSYRGQGEQYF	TRBD1	.	TRBV7-9	TRBJ2-7
TGTGCCTGCAGGCCGGGCGGGAACGGTGGAGAGACCCAGTACTTC	CACRPGGNGGETQYF	.	.	TRBV30	TRBJ2-5
TGTGCCATCAGTGATAGCGGGACTAGCGGGGCGGAGACCCAGTACTTC	CAISDSGTSGAETQYF	TRBD2	.	TRBV10-3	TRBJ2-5
TGTGCCTGGAGTGTCGGCGAGGGACAGGGGATCACCTTC	CAWSVGEGQGITF	TRBD1	.	TRBV30	TRBJ1-2
TGTGCCTGGGGGACAGTCTCTGGAAACACCATATATTTT	CAWGTVSGNTIYF	TRBD1	.	TRBV30	TRBJ1-3
TGTGCCAGCAGCCTCGGGGACAGGGACACAGATACGCAGTATTTT	CASSLGDRDTDTQYF	TRBD1	.	TRBV4-2	TRBJ2-3
TGTGCCAGCCAGATTAGTCGAGGGGAACTTGGAAACACCATATATTTT	CASQISRGELGNTIYF	.	few	TRBV2	TRBJ1-3
TGTGCCAGCAGTTCCCGAACTAACTATGGCTACACCTTC	CASSSRTNYGYTF	.	.	TRBV6-5	TRBJ1-2
TGTGCCTGGAGTGGACCGGGGGCCTTCCTCTACGAGCAGTACTTC	CAWSGPGAFLYEQYF	.	.	TRBV30	TRBJ2-7
TGTGCCAGCCGAGGGTACAGACTCTACGAGCAGTACTTC	CASRGYRLYEQYF	.	.	TRBV6-6	TRBJ2-7
TGTGCCAGCAGCACCGGGACGTTAGATCAAGAGACCCAGTACTTC	CASSTGTLDQETQYF	.	.	TRBV7-2	TRBJ2-5
TGTGCTAGTTCCCCTCGCTCGGACACTGAAGCTTTCTTT	CASSPRSDTEAFF	.	.	TRBV12-5	TRBJ1-1
TGCGCCAGCAGCTCCCTAGCGGGACCCTCCTACAATGAGCAGTTCTTC	CASSSLAGPSYNEQFF	TRBD2	.	TRBV5-1	TRBJ2-1
TGTGCCAGCAGCCAATCTGGGGGGACGGGGCCTTTGGATGAGCAGTTCTTC	CASSQSGGTGPLDEQFF	.	.	TRBV4-2	TRBJ2-1
TGTGCCAGCAGTGGGACAGACAGCTACGAGCAGTACTTC	CASSGTDSYEQYF	.	.	TRBV6-1	TRBJ2-7
TGTGCCAGCTCTCCGGGACAGGGCCTCACCGGGGAGCTGTTTTTT	CASSPGQGLTGELFF	TRBD1	.	TRBV18	TRBJ2-2
TGTGCCAGCAGCCAGGGACAGGGAGAGTCAGGCGGCTACACCTTC	CASSQGQGESGGYTF	TRBD1	.	TRBV4-2	TRBJ1-2
TGCAGCGTTAAGACAGGGGGCGTTGATACGCAGTATTTT	CSVKTGGVDTQYF	TRBD1	once	TRBV29-1	TRBJ2-3
TGTGCCAGCAGCCTCGGACTCCGCACAGATACGCAGTATTTT	CASSLGLRTDTQYF	.	.	TRBV7-2	TRBJ2-3
TGTGCCAGCAGACCGGGACTAGGGTACGAGCAGTACTTC	CASRPGLGYEQYF	TRBD2	.	TRBV6-5	TRBJ2-7
TGTGCCAGCAGTGAAGACATGGCCAAAAACATTCAGTACTTC	CASSEDMAKNIQYF	.	.	TRBV6-1	TRBJ2-4
TGTGCCTGGAGCGATCCGCTCCGGGACAGGGCAACTAATGAAAAACTGTTTTTT	CAWSDPLRDRATNEKLFF	TRBD1	.	TRBV30	TRBJ1-4
TGCGCCAGCAGCTTGGACCCCGGGACAGCCACCTACGAGCAGTACTTC	CASSLDPGTATYEQYF	TRBD1	.	TRBV5-1	TRBJ2-7
TGTGCCAGCAGTTTATCGTTGGCAACCGGGGAGCTGTTTTTT	CASSLSLATGELFF	.	.	TRBV27	TRBJ2-2
TGTGCCAGCAGCCAGGGTATGGGGGGCTACACCTTC	CASSQGMGGYTF	.	.	TRBV6-5	TRBJ1-2
TGTGCCAGCAGCCGAAGGACAGGGATCTACAATGAGCAGTTCTTC	CASSRRTGIYNEQFF	TRBD1	few	TRBV13	TRBJ2-1
TGCAGCGTTGTAATGGGACGGAACACTGAAGCTTTCTTT	CSVVMGRNTEAFF	.	.	TRBV29-1	TRBJ1-1
TGTGCCAGCAGTGATCTGGACAGGGCCACCGAAAAACTGTTTTTT	CASSDLDRATEKLFF	TRBD1	.	TRBV6-6	TRBJ1-4
TGTGCCTGGAGTGTATCGACAGCTGAAGCTTTCTTT	CAWSVSTAEAFF	.	.	TRBV30	TRBJ1-1
TGCACCAGCAGCGACGTAGCGGGAGAGCCCACCTACGAGCAGTACTTC	CTSSDVAGEPTYEQYF	.	.	TRBV1	TRBJ2-7
TGTGCCAGCAGTTACGCGGGACAGGGAGGGAGAGACGAGCAGTACTTC	CASSYAGQGGRDEQYF	TRBD1	.	TRBV6-5	TRBJ2-7
TGTGCCAGTAGTATGGGCAGGCCACCCTACGAGCAGTACTTC	CASSMGRPPYEQYF	.	.	TRBV19	TRBJ2-7
TGTGCCAGTAGTATCATCACGGGGACAGCCTACAATGAGCAGTTCTTC	CASSIITGTAYNEQFF	TRBD1	.	TRBV19	TRBJ2-1
TGTGCCTGGAGTGTCCCCCCCGCGGCCCAGTACTTC	CAWSVPPAAQYF	.	.	TRBV30	TRBJ2-5
TGTGCCAGTAGTATCGGAGGGAATTTGCACACTGAAGCTTTCTTT	CASSIGGNLHTEAFF	.	.	TRBV19	TRBJ1-1
TGTGCCAGCAGCCGGACACGTGGGGAGCTGTTTTTT	CASSRTRGELFF	.	.	TRBV5-8	TRBJ2-2
TGTGCCAGCAGCAGGACAGGGGATGGTACTGAAGCTTTCTTT	CASSRTGDGTEAFF	TRBD1	.	TRBV11-2	TRBJ1-1
TGTGCCAGTACGGCCTCTGGTACTTACACTGAAGCTTTCTTT	CASTASGTYTEAFF	.	.	TRBV19	TRBJ1-1
TGTGCCTGGAGTTTGGGGGTAAACACCGGGGAGCTGTTTTTT	CAWSLGVNTGELFF	.	.	TRBV30	TRBJ2-2
TGCGCCAGCAGCGACCGGAGCCGGGAGACCCAGTACTTC	CASSDRSRETQYF	.	once	TRBV5-1	TRBJ2-5
TGTGCCAGTAGTAGCCTGGGGCTCGAGCAGTACTTC	CASSSLGLEQYF	.	.	TRBV19	TRBJ2-7
TGTGCCAGCAGTTCACCGGGACAGCCGAGTGAAGCTTTCTTT	CASSSPGQPSEAFF	TRBD1	.	TRBV5-4	TRBJ1-1
TGTGCCAGCAGCTCGGGACTAGCTGGGGAGACCCAGTACTTC	CASSSGLAGETQYF	TRBD2	.	TRBV7-9	TRBJ2-5
TGTGCCAGCAGCATCCGACTAGTGGAAGATACGCAGTATTTT	CASSIRLVEDTQYF	.	.	TRBV9	TRBJ2-3
TGTGCTAGTGGTAAGACTAGCGGGATGGGGTACGAGCAGTACTTC	CASGKTSGMGYEQYF	TRBD2	few	TRBV12-5	TRBJ2-7